The sequence of this T cell receptor beta chain was determined in a study of T cell responses to AZD1222 COVID-19 vaccine. Comment on this clone: Antigen specificity is unknown.

The study, taken as a whole, reports: There were mostly white British donors and more females than males, and clonal diversity was possibly underestimated.

Using immunoSEQ multiplex PCR, the repertoire was profiled, and TCRdb retains in-frame clones only, with some absent. The sample has 100,000 or so clones, around 84% seen once. The CDR3 extends over 15 amino acids. Between the trimmed V and J ends, which lost 7 bases and 6 bases, there was a span of 18 bases. The germline CDR1 and CDR2 sequences are LGHDT and YNNKEL (reference sequence). The source is an adult who received the AZD1222 COVID-19 vaccine. The chain employs TRBV3-1 (or the pseudogene TRBV3-2) and TRBJ2-2; perhaps TRBD1 as D (6 bases). Sequences were derived from peripheral blood, sampled 28 days after the second AZD1222 dose. DNA for the CDR3: TGTGCCAGCATGGGCAGGGGACCCTCCCCCGGGGAGCTGTTTTTT. Residues: CASMGRGPSPGELFF.